This TCR beta chain was captured in a study of blood T cell repertoires in COVID-19. Background on the study: Samples came from the United States, Italy and Spain, spanning acute and convalescent COVID-19.

The V end lost 7 bases, the J end lost 3 bases, and 9 bases lay between the germline ends. The CDR3 is made up of 12 amino acids. Germline-derived CDR1 and CDR2 are ENHRY and SYGVKD. Original data processing: Quantification of nucleated cells was approximated via reference gene primer amplification. The method was immunoSEQ multiplex PCR; TCRdb's version includes in-frame clones alone and lacks a portion of them. D and trimming were read from the DNA, whereas the V and J calls and clone size are those reported in that table. The table shows about 47,000 clones, with approximately 89% occurring only once. The table lists this clone with a count of one.

Sequencing used peripheral blood. The chain combines TRBV10-3 with TRBJ2-5, with a possible D match to TRBD2 (6 bases). The sequence came from a man older than 75 with active or convalescent COVID-19. Here the CDR3 reads CAITSGEETQYF. DNA of the CDR3: TGTGCCATCACTTCGGGGGAAGAGACCCAGTACTTC.